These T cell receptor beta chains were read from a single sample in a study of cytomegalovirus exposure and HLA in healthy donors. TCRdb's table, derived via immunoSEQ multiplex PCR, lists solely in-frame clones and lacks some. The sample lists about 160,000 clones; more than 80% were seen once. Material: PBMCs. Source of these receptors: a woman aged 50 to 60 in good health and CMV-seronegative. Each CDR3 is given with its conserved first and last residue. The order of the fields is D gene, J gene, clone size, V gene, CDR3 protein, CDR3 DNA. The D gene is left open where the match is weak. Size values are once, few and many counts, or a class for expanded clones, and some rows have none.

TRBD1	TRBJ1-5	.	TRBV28	CASHGTASNQPQHF	TGTGCCAGTCACGGGACAGCCAGCAATCAGCCCCAGCATTTT
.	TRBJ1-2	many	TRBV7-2	CASSPDRPIVTNYGYTF	TGTGCCAGCAGCCCGGACAGACCAATTGTCACTAACTATGGCTACACCTTC
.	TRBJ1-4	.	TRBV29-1	CSVVVATNEKLFF	TGCAGCGTTGTTGTCGCAACTAATGAAAAACTGTTTTTT
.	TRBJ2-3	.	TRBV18	CASSPPSTDTQYF	TGTGCCAGCTCACCTCCTTCCACAGATACGCAGTATTTT
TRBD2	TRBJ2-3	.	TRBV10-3	CAISTSGGRDTQYF	TGTGCCATCAGTACTAGCGGGGGGAGAGATACGCAGTATTTT
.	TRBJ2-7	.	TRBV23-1	CASSQKQDSYEQYF	TGCGCCAGCAGCCAGAAGCAGGACAGCTACGAGCAGTACTTC
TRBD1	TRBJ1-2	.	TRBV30	CAWSAGGNYGYTF	TGTGCCTGGAGCGCAGGGGGGAACTATGGCTACACCTTC
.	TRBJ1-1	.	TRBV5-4	CASSSTGLNTEAFF	TGTGCCAGCAGCTCCACAGGGTTGAACACTGAAGCTTTCTTT
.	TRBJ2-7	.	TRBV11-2	CASSLGVHPHEQYF	TGTGCCAGCAGCTTAGGTGTTCATCCCCACGAGCAGTACTTC
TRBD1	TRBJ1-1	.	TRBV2	CASSTTGGREAFF	TGTGCCAGCAGCACGACAGGGGGGCGGGAAGCTTTCTTT
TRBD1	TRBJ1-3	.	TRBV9	CASSGQGSGNTIYF	TGTGCCAGCAGCGGACAGGGGTCTGGAAACACCATATATTTT
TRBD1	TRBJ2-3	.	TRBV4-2	CASSPLGQGLTDTQYF	TGTGCCAGCAGCCCCCTCGGACAGGGGCTGACAGATACGCAGTATTTT
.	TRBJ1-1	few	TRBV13	CASTIRGGEAFF	TGTGCCAGCACTATTAGGGGGGGGGAAGCTTTCTTT
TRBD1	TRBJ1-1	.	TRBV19	CASSLKTGTTEAFF	TGTGCCAGTAGTTTAAAGACAGGGACCACTGAAGCTTTCTTT
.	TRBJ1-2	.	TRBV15	CATSNPEGANGYTF	TGTGCCACCAGCAACCCCGAAGGGGCGAATGGCTACACCTTC
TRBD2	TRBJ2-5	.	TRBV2	CASKGGLAGVGETQYF	TGTGCCAGCAAGGGGGGGCTAGCGGGAGTGGGTGAGACCCAGTACTTC
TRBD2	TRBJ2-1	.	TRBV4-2	CASSQEVGGPSEQFF	TGTGCCAGCAGCCAAGAAGTGGGAGGGCCCAGTGAGCAGTTCTTC
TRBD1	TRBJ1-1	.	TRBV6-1	CATCVTRAGQEKAFF	TGTGCCACCTGTGTTACAAGGGCGGGACAGGAAAAAGCTTTCTTT
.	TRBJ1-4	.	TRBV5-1	CASSPGGVATNEKLFF	TGCGCCAGCAGCCCTGGCGGCGTAGCAACTAATGAAAAACTGTTTTTT
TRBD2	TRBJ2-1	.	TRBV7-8	CASSRRGIAGEWNEQFF	TGTGCCAGCAGCCGCCGTGGTATAGCGGGAGAATGGAATGAGCAGTTCTTC
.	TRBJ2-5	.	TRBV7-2	CASSLLASAETQYF	TGTGCCAGCAGCTTACTAGCGTCGGCGGAGACCCAGTACTTC
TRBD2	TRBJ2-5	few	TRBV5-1	CASGLGTSGAQETQYF	TGCGCCAGCGGCCTAGGGACTAGCGGGGCACAAGAGACCCAGTACTTC
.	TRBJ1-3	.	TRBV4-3	CASSQGPASSGNTIYF	TGCGCCAGCAGCCAAGGTCCAGCGTCCTCTGGAAACACCATATATTTT
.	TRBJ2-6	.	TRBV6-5	CASSIQGSGANVLTF	TGTGCCAGCAGTATTCAGGGTTCTGGGGCCAACGTCCTGACTTTC
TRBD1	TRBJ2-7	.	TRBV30	CAWSVHVTGRNYEQYF	TGTGCCTGGAGTGTACATGTGACAGGGAGAAACTACGAGCAGTACTTC
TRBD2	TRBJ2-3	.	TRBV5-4	CASRSTSGGTDTQYF	TGTGCCAGCAGATCGACTAGCGGGGGAACAGATACGCAGTATTTT
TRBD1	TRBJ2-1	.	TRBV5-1	CASNYFTGTDLFF	TGCGCCAGCAACTACTTTACCGGGACAGATCTATTCTTC
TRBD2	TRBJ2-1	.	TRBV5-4	CASSLGGGGPYNEQFF	TGTGCCAGCAGCTTGGGCGGCGGGGGGCCGTACAATGAGCAGTTCTTC
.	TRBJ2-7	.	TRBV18	CASSPPASAPYSYEQYF	TGTGCCAGCTCACCACCGGCTAGCGCGCCATATTCCTACGAGCAGTACTTC
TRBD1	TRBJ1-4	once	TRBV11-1	CASSLGQGGEKLFF	TGTGCCAGCAGCCTTGGACAGGGAGGAGAAAAACTGTTTTTT
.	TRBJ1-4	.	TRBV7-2	CASSPRGGGTNEKLFF	TGTGCCAGCAGCCCCCGTGGGGGGGGAACTAATGAAAAACTGTTTTTT
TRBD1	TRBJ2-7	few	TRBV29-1	CSVVPRDSHEQYF	TGCAGCGTGGTCCCCCGGGACAGCCACGAGCAGTACTTC
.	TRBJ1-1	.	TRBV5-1	CASSPGGTNTEAFF	TGCGCCAGCAGCCCTGGGGGGACGAACACTGAAGCTTTCTTT
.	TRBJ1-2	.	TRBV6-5	CASSYSFAASNYGYTF	TGTGCCAGCAGTTACTCGTTTGCAGCGAGTAACTATGGCTACACCTTC
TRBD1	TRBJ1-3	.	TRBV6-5	CASSGTGNSGNTIYF	TGTGCCAGCAGTGGGACAGGGAACTCTGGAAACACCATATATTTT
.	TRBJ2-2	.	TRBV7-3	CASSSVVTGELFF	TGTGCCAGCAGCTCAGTGGTTACCGGGGAGCTGTTTTTT
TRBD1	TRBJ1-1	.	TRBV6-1	CASSERGQKTDTEAFF	TGTGCCAGCAGTGAAAGGGGACAGAAAACGGACACTGAAGCTTTCTTT
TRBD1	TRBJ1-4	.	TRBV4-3	CASSQDLGTGANEKLFF	TGCGCCAGCAGCCAAGATCTAGGGACAGGGGCTAATGAAAAACTGTTTTTT
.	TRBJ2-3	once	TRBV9	CASNPQGTSTDTQYF	TGTGCCAGCAACCCCCAAGGGACAAGCACAGATACGCAGTATTTT
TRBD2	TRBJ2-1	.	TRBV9	CASSAPAGGYNEQFF	TGTGCCAGCAGCGCCCCAGCGGGGGGTTACAATGAGCAGTTCTTC
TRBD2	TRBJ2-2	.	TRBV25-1	CASSELILAGARTGELFF	TGTGCCAGCAGTGAATTGATCCTCGCGGGAGCGCGAACCGGGGAGCTGTTTTTT
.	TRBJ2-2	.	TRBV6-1	CASSENRAMLAGELFF	TGTGCCAGCAGTGAAAACAGGGCAATGTTGGCCGGGGAGCTGTTTTTT
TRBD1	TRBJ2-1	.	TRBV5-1	CASSLGTGNEQFF	TGCGCCAGCAGCTTGGGGACAGGCAATGAGCAGTTCTTC
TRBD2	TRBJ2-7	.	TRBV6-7	CARTSGTHEQYF	TGTGCCAGGACTAGCGGGACCCACGAGCAGTACTTC
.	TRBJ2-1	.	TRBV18	CASSASPVTEQFF	TGTGCCAGCTCTGCCAGCCCGGTGACAGAGCAGTTCTTC
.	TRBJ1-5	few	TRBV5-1	CASSRDGGSNQPQHF	TGCGCCAGCAGCCGCGACGGAGGAAGCAATCAGCCCCAGCATTTT
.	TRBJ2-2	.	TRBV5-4	CASSPEGHTGELFF	TGTGCCAGCAGCCCGGAGGGGCACACCGGGGAGCTGTTTTTT
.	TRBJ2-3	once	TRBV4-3	CASSQNPGDTQYF	TGCGCCAGCAGCCAAAACCCCGGGGATACGCAGTATTTT
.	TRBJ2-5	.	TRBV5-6	CASSLAGEGQVTQYF	TGTGCCAGCAGCTTGGCGGGAGAGGGGCAAGTGACCCAGTACTTC
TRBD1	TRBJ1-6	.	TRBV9	CASSSGGSSYNSPLHF	TGTGCCAGCAGCTCAGGGGGCTCGTCCTATAATTCACCCCTCCACTTT
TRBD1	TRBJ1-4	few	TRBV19	CASSNPTGGGEKLFF	TGTGCCAGTAGTAACCCGACAGGGGGAGGTGAAAAACTGTTTTTT